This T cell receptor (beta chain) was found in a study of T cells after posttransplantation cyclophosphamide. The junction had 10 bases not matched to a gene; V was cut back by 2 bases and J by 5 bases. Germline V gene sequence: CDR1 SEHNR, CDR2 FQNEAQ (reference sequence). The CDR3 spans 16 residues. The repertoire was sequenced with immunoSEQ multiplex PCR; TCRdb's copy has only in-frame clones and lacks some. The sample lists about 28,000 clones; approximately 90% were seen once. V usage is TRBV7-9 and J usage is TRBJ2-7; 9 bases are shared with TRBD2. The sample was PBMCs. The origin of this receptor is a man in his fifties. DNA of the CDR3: TGTGCCAGCAGCTTACGTTTTGCGGGGGGGGCTCACGAGCAGTACTTC. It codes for CASSLRFAGGAHEQYF.